Sequencing of this T cell receptor (beta chain) was carried out in a study of siplizumab effects on memory and regulatory T cells. Whole-study findings and limits: For mappable alloreactive CD4+ clones, the mean Treg-derived fraction was approximately 70% with siplizumab and about 26% in controls.

CDR1 and CDR2 from the germline V gene are MGHRA and YSYEKL. The CDR3 loop spans 14 amino acids. V trimming: 4 bases; J trimming: 5 bases; junction bases outside the gene matches: 7. Remarks on this clone: The antigen is unknown.

The study assayed 75,000 to 100,000 TCR templates per sample. Repertoires were generated with immunoSEQ multiplex PCR, while TCRdb's copy carries only in-frame clones and drops some. The table lists approximately 100,000 clones, 92% of them singletons. The rearrangement uses TRBV4-1 and TRBJ1-2; 7 bases are a match to TRBD1. The specimen sequenced was Tregs sorted from blood. The source of this sequence is a human donor in good health. In nucleotides, the CDR3 is TGCGCCAGCAGCCCGAGGACAGGCACGTATGGCTACACCTTC. Translating it yields CASSPRTGTYGYTF.